A single sample gave rise to the 15 T cell receptor beta chains below, sequenced in a study of T cell responses to AZD1222 COVID-19 vaccine. Measured with immunoSEQ multiplex PCR; TCRdb has only the in-frame clones, and not every one. The table shows 140,000 or so clones, with around 87% occurring only once. The material was peripheral blood, obtained on day 0 of AZD1222 vaccination. The receptor source for this set is an adult in good health.

V usage is TRBV28 and J usage is TRBJ2-2; no clear D. CDR1 and CDR2 from the germline V gene are MDHEN and SYDVKM. The CDR3 totals 12 residues. The V end lost 5 bases, the J end lost 4 bases, and 5 bases lay between the germline ends. The DNA of the CDR3 is TGTGCCAGCAGTAGCGTCACCGGGGAGCTGTTTTTT. Translating gives CASSSVTGELFF.

The chain employs TRBV5-4 and TRBJ2-6; TRBD1 agrees at 8 bases. After removal of 1 base from V and 2 bases from J, the junction contained 14 bases not matched to a gene. The CDR3 covers 20 residues. CDR1 and CDR2 from the germline V gene are SGHNT and YYREEE (reference sequence). For the CDR3, the DNA is TGTGCCAGCAGCTTGCGGCAGGGGGCGTTGGTTCCTACTGGGGCCAACGTCCTGACTTTC. It specifies CASSLRQGALVPTGANVLTF.

V usage is TRBV30 and J usage is TRBJ1-6, with D unresolved. The CDR3 spans 14 residues. V lost 0 bases and J 11 bases, leaving 14 bases between the germline ends. The V gene's germline CDR1 is GTSNPN and CDR2 SVGIG (reference sequence). CDR3 sequence (DNA): TGTGCCTGGAGTGTACTGGCCAGTCAGACACCCCTCCACTTT. Residues: CAWSVLASQTPLHF. Using reference TRBV30 and TRBJ1-6 for the parts outside the CDR3, the full variable domain is SQTIHQWPATLVQPVGSPLSLECTVEGTSNPNLYWYRQAAGRGLQLLFYSVGIGQISSEVPQNLSASRPQDRQFILSSKKLLLSDSGFYLCAWSVLASQTPLHFGNGTRLTVT.

The rearrangement links TRBV5-4 to TRBJ1-1; D is unresolved. The CDR3 is 13 residues long. Trimming cost V 0 bases and J 5 bases, with 8 bases left between them. Per germline, CDR1 SGHNT and CDR2 YYREEE (reference sequence). The CDR3 nucleotides read TGTGCCAGCAGCTTGGTTGCCCGAACTGAAGCTTTCTTT. Its protein is CASSLVARTEAFF. Full variable domain (outside the CDR3, taken from reference TRBV5-4 and TRBJ1-1): ETGVTQSPTHLIKTRGQQVTLRCSSQSGHNTVSWYQQALGQGPQFIFQYYREEENGRGNFPPRFSGLQFPNYSSELNVNALELDDSALYLCASSLVARTEAFFGQGTRLTVV.

This clone is a singleton in its sample. This rearrangement joins TRBV6-5 to TRBJ1-2; 8 nucleotides agree with TRBD1. The CDR3 consists of 12 residues. Germline V gene sequence: CDR1 MNHEY, CDR2 SVGAGI. This CDR3 reads CPKYRTGKRYTF. CDR3 bases: TGTCCAAAATATAGGACAGGGAAGCGCTACACCTTC.

The genes are TRBV7-2 and TRBJ1-1; tentatively, D is TRBD1 (6 bases). CDR1 and CDR2 (germline): SGHTA, FQGNSA. V dropped 5 bases and J dropped 0 bases, with 19 bases sitting between them. The CDR3 consists of 17 residues. CDR3 region: CASSPQGPAIMNTEAFF. The CDR3 coding sequence is TGTGCCAGCAGCCCCCAGGGGCCAGCTATAATGAACACTGAAGCTTTCTTT. The entire variable domain, with the rest obtained from reference TRBV7-2 and TRBJ1-1, is as follows: GAGVSQSPSNKVTEKGKDVELRCDPISGHTALYWYRQSLGQGLEFLIYFQGNSAPDKSGLPSDRFSAERTGGSVSTLTIQRTQQEDSAVYLCASSPQGPAIMNTEAFFGQGTRLTVV.

The chain has TRBV5-1 and TRBJ2-7; D is unresolved. The V end lost 6 bases, the J end lost 0 bases, and 16 bases lay between the germline ends. Germline CDR1 and CDR2: SGHRS and YFSETQ. The CDR3 runs to 15 residues. As DNA, the CDR3 is TGCGCCAGCAAACCTTGGACGGAGAGCTCCTACGAGCAGTACTTC. This encodes CASKPWTESSYEQYF.

V and J are TRBV7-9 and TRBJ2-1; D is possibly TRBD2 (7 bases). Germline CDR1 and CDR2: SEHNR and FQNEAQ (reference sequence). This CDR3 contains 11 residues. CDR3: CAGGRGTEQFF. In DNA form, the CDR3 reads TGTGCAGGGGGGAGGGGGACAGAGCAGTTCTTC.

V is TRBV23-1 and J is TRBJ1-1; 8 bases are a match to TRBD1. TRBV23-1 is filed as an ORF, its function uncertain. The J segment lost 0 bases and the V segment lost 7 bases, leaving 10 bases of the junction unmatched. The CDR3 has 16 residues. The CDR3 region has the DNA TGCGCCAGCATCCAGGGGGCCTATCGTATGAACACTGAAGCTTTCTTT. Translation: CASIQGAYRMNTEAFF.

J is TRBJ1-2 and V is TRBV7-6; 9 nucleotides agree with TRBD1. Germline loops: CDR1 SGHVS, CDR2 FNYEAQ. J was trimmed by 8 bases and V by 2 bases; bases with no gene match: 9. CDR3 length: 15 residues. The CDR3 here is CASSLTTGQGRGYTF. The CDR3 coding sequence is TGTGCCAGCAGCTTAACCACGGGACAGGGAAGAGGCTACACCTTC.

V gene TRBV6-5 combines with J gene TRBJ1-2, with D perhaps matching TRBD1 (5 bases). Germline V gene data show CDR1 as MNHEY and CDR2 as SVGAGI. The CDR3 consists of 15 residues. V lost 8 bases, J lost 7 bases, and 23 bases lay in between. DNA for the CDR3: TGTGCCAGCCGAACTCTCAGGGTAACCACTAGTGGCTACACCTTC. Translating it yields CASRTLRVTTSGYTF.

The CDR3 reads CASSQKGGVHEKLFF. CDR3 nucleotides: TGTGCCAGCAGCCAAAAGGGCGGGGTTCATGAAAAACTGTTTTTT. This chain connects TRBV3-1 (or the pseudogene TRBV3-2) to TRBJ1-4, with D uncertain. Germline V gene data show CDR1 as LGHDT and CDR2 as YNNKEL (reference sequence). The CDR3 is 15 amino acids. Between the trimmed V and J ends, which lost 2 bases and 6 bases, there was a span of 13 bases.

This clone showed up just a few times. This chain connects TRBV13 to TRBJ1-1, with a tentative D call TRBD1 (5 bases). Per the germline V gene, CDR1 is PRHDT and CDR2 is FYEKMQ (reference sequence). With 3 bases removed from V and 9 bases from J, the gap between germline ends came to 17 bases. The CDR3 consists of 14 residues. The chain's CDR3 is CASSLGGSINKAFF. CDR3 bases: TGTGCCAGCAGCTTGGGGGGATCCATTAACAAAGCTTTCTTT.

CDR3 coding DNA: TGTGCCAGCAGCGCTTTATGGAAAACCCCCGTCGGCTACACCTTC. This encodes CASSALWKTPVGYTF. This chain uses TRBV9 with TRBJ1-2; D gene ambiguous. Germline CDR1 is SGDLS and CDR2 is YYNGEE. The CDR3 is 15 residues long. V shed 3 bases and J shed 8 bases, with 20 bases lying between them.

The chain is built from TRBV2 and TRBJ1-5; 7 nucleotides line up with TRBD1. With V trimmed by 2 bases and J by 3 bases, 4 bases remained unmatched. The CDR3 is 15 amino acids. Germline V gene sequence: CDR1 SNHLY, CDR2 FYNNEI. CDR3 coding DNA: TGTGCCAGCAGTGAAACCGGGACAGTCAATCAGCCCCAGCATTTT. Its translation: CASSETGTVNQPQHF.